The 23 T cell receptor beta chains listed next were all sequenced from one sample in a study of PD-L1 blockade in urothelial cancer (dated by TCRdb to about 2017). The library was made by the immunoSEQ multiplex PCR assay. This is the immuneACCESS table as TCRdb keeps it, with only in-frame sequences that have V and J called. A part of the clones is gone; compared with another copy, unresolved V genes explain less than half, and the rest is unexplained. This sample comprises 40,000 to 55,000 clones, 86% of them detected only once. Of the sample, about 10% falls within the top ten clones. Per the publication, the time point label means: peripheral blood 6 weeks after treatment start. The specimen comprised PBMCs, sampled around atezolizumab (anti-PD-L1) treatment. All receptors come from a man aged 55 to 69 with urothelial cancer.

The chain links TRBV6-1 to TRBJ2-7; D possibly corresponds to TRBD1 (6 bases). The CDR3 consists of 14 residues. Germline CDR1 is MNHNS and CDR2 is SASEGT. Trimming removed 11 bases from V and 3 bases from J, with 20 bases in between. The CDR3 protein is CAGGESGWYYEQYF. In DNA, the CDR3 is TGTGCCGGGGGCGAATCAGGGTGGTACTACGAGCAGTACTTC.

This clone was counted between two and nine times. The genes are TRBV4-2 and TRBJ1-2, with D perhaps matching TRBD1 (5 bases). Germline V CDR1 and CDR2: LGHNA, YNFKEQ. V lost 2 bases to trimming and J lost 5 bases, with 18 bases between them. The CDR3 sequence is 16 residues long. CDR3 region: CASSQWGGQGSYGYTF. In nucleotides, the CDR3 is TGTGCCAGCAGCCAATGGGGTGGCCAGGGAAGTTATGGCTACACCTTC.

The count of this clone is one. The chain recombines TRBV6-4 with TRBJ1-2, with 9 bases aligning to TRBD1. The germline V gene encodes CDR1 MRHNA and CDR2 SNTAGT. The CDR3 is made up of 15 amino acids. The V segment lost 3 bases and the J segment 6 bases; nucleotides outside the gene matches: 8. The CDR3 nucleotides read TGTGCCAGCAGTGATACCGACAGGGGGGCTGATGGCTACACCTTC. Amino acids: CASSDTDRGADGYTF.

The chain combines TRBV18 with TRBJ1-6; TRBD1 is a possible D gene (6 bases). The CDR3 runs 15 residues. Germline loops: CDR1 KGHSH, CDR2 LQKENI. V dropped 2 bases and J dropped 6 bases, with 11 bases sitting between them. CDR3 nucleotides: TGTGCCAGCTCACCAACGGCCAGGGGTAATTCACCCCTCCACTTT. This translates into CASSPTARGNSPLHF.

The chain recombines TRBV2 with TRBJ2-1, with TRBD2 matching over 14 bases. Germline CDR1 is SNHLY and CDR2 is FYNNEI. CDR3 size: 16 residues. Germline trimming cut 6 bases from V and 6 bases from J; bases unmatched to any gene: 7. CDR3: CASRRLTSGGANEQFF. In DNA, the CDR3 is TGTGCCAGCAGGCGCCTGACTAGCGGGGGGGCCAATGAGCAGTTCTTC.

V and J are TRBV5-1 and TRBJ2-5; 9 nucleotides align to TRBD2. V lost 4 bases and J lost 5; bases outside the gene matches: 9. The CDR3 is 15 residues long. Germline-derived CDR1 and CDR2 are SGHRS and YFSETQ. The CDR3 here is CASSLSAGGQETQYF. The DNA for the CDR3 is TGCGCCAGCAGCCTATCGGCGGGGGGGCAGGAGACCCAGTACTTC.

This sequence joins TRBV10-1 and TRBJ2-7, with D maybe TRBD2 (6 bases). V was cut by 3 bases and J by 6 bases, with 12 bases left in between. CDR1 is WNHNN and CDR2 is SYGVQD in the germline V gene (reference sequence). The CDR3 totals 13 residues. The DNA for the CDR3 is TGCGCCAGCAGTGAAACTAGCTGGCGCGAGCAGTACTTC. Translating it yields CASSETSWREQYF.

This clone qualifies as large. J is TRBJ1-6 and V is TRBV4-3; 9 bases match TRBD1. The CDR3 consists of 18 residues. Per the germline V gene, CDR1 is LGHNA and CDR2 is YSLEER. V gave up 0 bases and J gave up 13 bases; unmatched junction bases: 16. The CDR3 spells CASSQDFPLTGGAQPLHF. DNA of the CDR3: TGCGCCAGCAGCCAAGATTTCCCTCTCACAGGGGGCGCACAGCCCCTCCACTTT.

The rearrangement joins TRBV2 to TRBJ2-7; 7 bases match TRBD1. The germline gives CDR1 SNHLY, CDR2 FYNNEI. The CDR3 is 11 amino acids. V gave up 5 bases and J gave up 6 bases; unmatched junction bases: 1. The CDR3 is CASSTGVEQYF. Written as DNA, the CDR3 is TGTGCCAGCAGTACAGGGGTCGAGCAGTACTTC.

Written as DNA, the CDR3 is TGTGCCAGCAGCGTGGGGACAGGGGAACTCTATGGCTACACCTTC. It codes for CASSVGTGELYGYTF. The chain uses TRBV5-6 and TRBJ1-2, with 10 positions matching TRBD1. Germline CDR1 reads SGHDT; CDR2 reads YYEEEE. The CDR3 has 15 amino acids. V lost 4 bases, J lost 4 bases, and 7 bases stayed unmatched.

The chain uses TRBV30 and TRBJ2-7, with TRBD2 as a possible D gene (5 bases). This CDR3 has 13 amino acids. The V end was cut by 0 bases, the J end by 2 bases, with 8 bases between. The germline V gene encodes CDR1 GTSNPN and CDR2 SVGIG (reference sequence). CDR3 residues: CAWSVSGAYEQYF. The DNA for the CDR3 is TGTGCCTGGAGTGTTTCCGGGGCCTACGAGCAGTACTTC. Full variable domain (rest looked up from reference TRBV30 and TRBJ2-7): SQTIHQWPATLVQPVGSPLSLECTVEGTSNPNLYWYRQAAGRGLQLLFYSVGIGQISSEVPQNLSASRPQDRQFILSSKKLLLSDSGFYLCAWSVSGAYEQYFGPGTRLTVT.

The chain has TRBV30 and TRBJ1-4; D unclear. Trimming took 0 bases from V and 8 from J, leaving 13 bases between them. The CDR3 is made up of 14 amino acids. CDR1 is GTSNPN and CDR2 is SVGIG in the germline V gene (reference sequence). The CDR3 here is CAWSVNGPGEKLFF. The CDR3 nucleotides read TGTGCCTGGAGTGTGAACGGTCCGGGGGAAAAACTGTTTTTT.

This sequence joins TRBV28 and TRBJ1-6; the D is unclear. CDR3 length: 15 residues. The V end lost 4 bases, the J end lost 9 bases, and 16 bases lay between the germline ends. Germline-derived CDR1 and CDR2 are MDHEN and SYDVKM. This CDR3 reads CASSSREGLGSPLHF. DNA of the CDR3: TGTGCCAGCAGTTCAAGGGAGGGTTTGGGTTCACCCCTCCACTTT.

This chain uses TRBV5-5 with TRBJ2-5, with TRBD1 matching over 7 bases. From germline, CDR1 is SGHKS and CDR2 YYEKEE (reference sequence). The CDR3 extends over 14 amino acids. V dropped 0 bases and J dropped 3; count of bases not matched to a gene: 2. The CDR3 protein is CASSLAGTEETQYF. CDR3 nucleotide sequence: TGTGCCAGCAGCTTGGCGGGGACAGAAGAGACCCAGTACTTC.

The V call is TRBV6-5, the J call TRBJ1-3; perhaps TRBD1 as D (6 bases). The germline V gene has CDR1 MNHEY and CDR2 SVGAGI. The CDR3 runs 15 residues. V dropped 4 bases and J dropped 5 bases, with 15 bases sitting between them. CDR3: CASSFSQGRRNTIYF. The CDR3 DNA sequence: TGTGCCAGCAGTTTTTCGCAGGGGAGAAGAAACACCATATATTTT.

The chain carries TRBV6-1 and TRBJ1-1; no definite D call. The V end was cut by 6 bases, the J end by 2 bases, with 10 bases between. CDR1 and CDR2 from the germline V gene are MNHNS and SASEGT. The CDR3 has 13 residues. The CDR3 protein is CASRYGDNTEAFF. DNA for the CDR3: TGTGCCAGCAGATACGGAGACAACACTGAAGCTTTCTTT.

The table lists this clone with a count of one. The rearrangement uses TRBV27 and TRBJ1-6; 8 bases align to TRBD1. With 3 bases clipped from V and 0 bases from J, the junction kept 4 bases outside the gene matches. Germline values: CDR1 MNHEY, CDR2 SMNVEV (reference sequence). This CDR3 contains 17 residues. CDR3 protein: CASSFRTGSSYNSPLHF. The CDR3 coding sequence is TGTGCCAGCAGTTTCCGGACAGGGAGCTCCTATAATTCACCCCTCCACTTT.

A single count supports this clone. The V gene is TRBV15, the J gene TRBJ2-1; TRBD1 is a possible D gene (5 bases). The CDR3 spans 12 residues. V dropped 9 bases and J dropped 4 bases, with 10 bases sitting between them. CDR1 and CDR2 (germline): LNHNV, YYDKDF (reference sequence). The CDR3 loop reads CATIGQYNEQFF. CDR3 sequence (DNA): TGTGCCACAATCGGACAATACAATGAGCAGTTCTTC.

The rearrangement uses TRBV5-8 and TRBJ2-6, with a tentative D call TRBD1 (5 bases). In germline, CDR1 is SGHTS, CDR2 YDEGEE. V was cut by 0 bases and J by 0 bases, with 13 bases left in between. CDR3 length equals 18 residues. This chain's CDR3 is CASSLEQGEYSGANVLTF. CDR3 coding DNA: TGTGCCAGCAGCTTGGAGCAGGGCGAATACTCTGGGGCCAACGTCCTGACTTTC. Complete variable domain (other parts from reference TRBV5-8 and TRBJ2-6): EAGVTQSPTHLIKTRGQQATLRCSPISGHTSVYWYQQALGLGLQFLLWYDEGEERNRGNFPPRFSGRQFPNYSSELNVNALELEDSALYLCASSLEQGEYSGANVLTFGAGSRLTVL.

This CDR3 reads CAWSVKLAGRETQYF. CDR3 in DNA: TGTGCCTGGAGTGTAAAACTAGCGGGGAGAGAGACCCAGTACTTC. The V call is TRBV30, the J call TRBJ2-5; 10 bases agree with TRBD2. Per germline, CDR1 GTSNPN and CDR2 SVGIG (reference sequence). The V gene end was trimmed by 0 bases and the J gene end by 4 bases; junction bases not matched to a gene: 5. The CDR3 length is 15 residues.

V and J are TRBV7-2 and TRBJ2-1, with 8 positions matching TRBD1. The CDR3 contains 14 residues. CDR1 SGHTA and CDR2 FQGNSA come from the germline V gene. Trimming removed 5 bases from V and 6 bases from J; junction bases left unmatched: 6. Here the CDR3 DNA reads TGTGCCAGCAGCCCGCGGGACAGGCTCAATGAGCAGTTCTTC. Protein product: CASSPRDRLNEQFF.

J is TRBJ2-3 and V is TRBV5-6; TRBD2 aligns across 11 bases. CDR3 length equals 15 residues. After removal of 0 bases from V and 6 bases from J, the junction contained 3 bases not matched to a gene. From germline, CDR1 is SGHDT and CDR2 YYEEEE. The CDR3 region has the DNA TGTGCCAGCAGCTTGGCGCCTAGCGGGGGGGATACGCAGTATTTT. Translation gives CASSLAPSGGDTQYF.

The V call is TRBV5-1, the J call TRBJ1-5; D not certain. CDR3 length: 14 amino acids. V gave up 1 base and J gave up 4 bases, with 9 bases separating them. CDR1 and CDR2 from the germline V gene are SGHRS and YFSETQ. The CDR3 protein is CASSLYQTNQPQHF. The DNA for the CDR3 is TGCGCCAGCAGCTTGTACCAGACTAATCAGCCCCAGCATTTT.